The next 10 T cell receptor beta chains were all read from a single sample in a study of T cells in Graves' hyperthyroidism and ophthalmopathy. The investigators amplified TCR beta CDR3 regions from RNA transcripts. The HTBI primer set drove a first-round RT-PCR of the TCR CDR3. TCRdb re-called the multiplex PCR reads with MiXCR, one entry per CDR3 protein. This table has over 400,000 distinct CDR3 sequences, roughly 15% appearing once. The sample comprised blood. The receptors come from a man younger than 35 with Graves' ophthalmopathy.

This clonotype occurred many times. The chain carries TRBV7-2 and TRBJ2-2, with D possibly matching TRBD2 (7 bases). This CDR3 is 15 amino acids long. Per germline, CDR1 SGHTA and CDR2 FQGNSA. Trimming cost V 5 bases and J 3 bases, with 13 bases left between them. The DNA for the CDR3 is TGTGCCAGCAGCCGAGGGGGGGAGGACACCGGGGAGCTGTTTTTT. As protein: CASSRGGEDTGELFF. Full variable domain (outside the CDR3, taken from reference TRBV7-2 and TRBJ2-2): GAGVSQSPSNKVTEKGKDVELRCDPISGHTALYWYRQSLGQGLEFLIYFQGNSAPDKSGLPSDRFSAERTGGSVSTLTIQRTQQEDSAVYLCASSRGGEDTGELFFGEGSRLTVL.

In this sample, this clonotype turned up many times. The chain links TRBV12-3 or TRBV12-4 to TRBJ1-1; D is unclear. This CDR3 contains 13 residues. V was cut by 2 bases and J by 7 bases, with 11 bases left in between. DNA of the CDR3: TGTGCCAGCAGTTTACTGGACTCAATTGAAGCTTTCTTT. It is translated as CASSLLDSIEAFF.

This clonotype was found a few times. The rearrangement joins TRBV19 to TRBJ2-1, with TRBD2 matching over 7 bases. The junction had 8 bases not matched to a gene; V was cut back by 3 bases and J by 0 bases. CDR1 LNHDA and CDR2 SQIVND come from the germline V gene (reference sequence). The CDR3 length is 17 residues. Here the CDR3 DNA reads TGTGCCAGTAGTATTGAAGCGGGGTTGAGCTCCTACAATGAGCAGTTCTTC. Amino acid sequence: CASSIEAGLSSYNEQFF.

This clonotype showed up just a few times. The rearrangement uses TRBV19 and TRBJ2-5, with TRBD2 identical over 11 bases. CDR3 length: 16 amino acids. V trimming: 3 bases; J trimming: 4 bases; junction bases outside the gene matches: 7. CDR1 is LNHDA and CDR2 is SQIVND in the germline V gene (reference sequence). CDR3 DNA: TGTGCCAGTAGTATGGCAGTCACTAGCGGGAGAGAGACCCAGTACTTC. Amino acid sequence: CASSMAVTSGRETQYF.

Remarks on this clonotype: Germline is not matched at one junction end, which may reflect a read error. The J gene is TRBJ2-5, the V gene TRBV27; 14 bases are a match to TRBD2. Germline CDR1 and CDR2: MNHEY and SMNVEV (reference sequence). The CDR3 is made up of 13 amino acids. CDR3 region: CASSPRTSGRPNF. The CDR3 DNA reads TGTGCCAGCAGTCCTCGGACTAGCGGGAGGCCCAACTTC.

This clonotype was recorded at least ten times. J is TRBJ2-7 and V is TRBV3-1, with 7 positions matching TRBD2. CDR1 and CDR2 from the germline V gene are LGHDT and YNNKEL (reference sequence). V was clipped by 1 base and J by 4 bases; unmatched bases: 1. The CDR3 loop spans 13 amino acids. CDR3 DNA sequence: TGTGCCAGCAGCCAAGTTAGCGGGTACGAGCAGTACTTC. Translating gives CASSQVSGYEQYF.

The rearrangement uses TRBV12-3 or TRBV12-4 and TRBJ2-7; no clear D gene. The CDR3 runs 14 residues. Trimming took off 5 bases at V and 5 bases at J, with 16 bases between the two ends. The CDR3 loop reads CASSVQGDGDEQYF. DNA for the CDR3: TGTGCCAGCAGTGTTCAAGGAGACGGAGACGAGCAGTACTTC.

This clonotype was counted many times. The V and J genes are TRBV5-1 and TRBJ2-7; no clear D gene. The V and J ends lost 5 bases and 3 bases respectively, with 6 bases between them. The CDR3 sequence is 11 residues long. Germline CDR1 is SGHRS and CDR2 is YFSETQ. Here the CDR3 DNA reads TGCGCCAGCAGTGAAAACTACGAGCAGTACTTC. Its protein is CASSENYEQYF.

There are a few counts of this clonotype. The CDR3 region is CASSVGLGRGDTGELFF. The CDR3 DNA is TGTGCCAGCAGCGTAGGTCTTGGCAGGGGTGACACCGGGGAGCTGTTTTTT. This chain connects TRBV9 to TRBJ2-2, with TRBD1 as a possible D gene (6 bases). V lost 0 bases and J lost 3, with 15 bases in between. CDR1 SGDLS and CDR2 YYNGEE come from the germline V gene. This CDR3 is 17 amino acids long.

To note about this clonotype: This clone may be a read error of a much larger clone one base away. The chain combines TRBV3-1 with TRBJ2-1; D may be TRBD1 (5 bases). Judging by the DNA end, TRBJ2-7 fits better; the J call may be wrong. This CDR3 is 14 amino acids long. Germline CDR1 reads LGHDT; CDR2 reads YNNKEL (reference sequence). CDR3 in amino acids: CASSGANTYNEQYF. The CDR3 coding sequence is TGTGCCAGCAGCGGGGCTAATACCTACAATGAGCAGTACTTC.